Listed here are 17 T cell receptor beta chains from one sample, sequenced in a study of immune reconstitution after stem cell transplant in scleroderma. Each CDR3 protein gets one entry after TCRdb re-called the RT-PCR reads with MiXCR. The sample lists approximately 3,000 distinct CDR3 sequences; approximately 10% were seen once. This sample was taken before or after autologous hematopoietic stem cell transplantation (not recorded which). These receptors were taken from a female donor with systemic sclerosis.

This rearrangement joins TRBV29-1 to TRBJ1-2, with TRBD1 as a possible D gene (6 bases). The CDR3 is made up of 16 amino acids. From germline, CDR1 is SQVTM and CDR2 ANQGSEA. V dropped 0 bases and J dropped 1 base, with 15 bases sitting between them. CDR3 sequence (DNA): TGCAGCGTTGAAGACTCAAGACAGGCCCATAACTATGGCTACACCTTC. Translating it yields CSVEDSRQAHNYGYTF. Full variable domain (rest looked up from reference TRBV29-1 and TRBJ1-2): SAVISQKPSRDICQRGTSLTIQCQVDSQVTMMFWYRQQPGQSLTLIATANQGSEATYESGFVIDKFPISRPNLTFSTLTVSNMSPEDSSIYLCSVEDSRQAHNYGYTFGSGTRLTVV.

The CDR3 sequence: CASSLGAGAQNTEAFF. The CDR3 DNA is TGCGCCAGCAGCTTGGGGGCAGGGGCTCAGAACACTGAAGCTTTCTTT. The chain combines TRBV5-1 with TRBJ1-1; the D gene is possibly TRBD1 (6 bases). Germline CDR1 and CDR2: SGHRS and YFSETQ. This CDR3 is built from 16 residues. Trimming shortened V by 0 bases and J by 1 base, and 13 bases separated the two germline ends.

This clonotype has a handful of counts. J is TRBJ1-1 and V is TRBV19; no clear D. The CDR3 has 16 amino acids. Germline CDR1 and CDR2: LNHDA and SQIVND (reference sequence). Trimming took 3 bases from V and 2 from J, leaving 16 bases between them. In DNA form, the CDR3 reads TGTGCCAGTAGTATGGACGGCAGACCAAAAAACACTGAAGCTTTCTTT. Amino acids: CASSMDGRPKNTEAFF.

The chain combines TRBV29-1 with TRBJ2-5; 9 nucleotides agree with TRBD2. Losses at the gene ends were 6 bases for V and 2 bases for J; bases not matched to a gene: 10. This CDR3 is built from 15 residues. The germline CDR1 and CDR2 sequences are SQVTM and ANQGSEA. In DNA form, the CDR3 reads TGCAGCGTGGCCGGGACTAGCTTAGGTCAAGAGACCCAGTACTTC. Translation: CSVAGTSLGQETQYF.

In its sample, this clonotype is medium-sized. J is TRBJ1-1 and V is TRBV20-1, with TRBD1 matching over 7 bases. This CDR3 region has 13 residues. The trim removed 6 bases at V and 6 bases at J, leaving 10 bases unmatched. Germline CDR1 DFQATT, CDR2 SNEGSKA (reference sequence). CDR3 protein: CSAEGAGAAEAFF. The CDR3 DNA is TGCAGTGCGGAGGGGGCCGGGGCCGCTGAAGCTTTCTTT.

This clonotype is classed as medium-sized. The chain is built from TRBV20-1 and TRBJ2-5, with a weak D call TRBD1 (6 bases). Trimming took off 3 bases at V and 2 bases at J, with 19 bases between the two ends. This CDR3 is 16 amino acids long. The germline V gene has CDR1 DFQATT and CDR2 SNEGSKA (reference sequence). In DNA form, the CDR3 reads TGCAGTGCTAGTTCAGGGGCAGGGCCCTTACAAGAGACCCAGTACTTC. It specifies CSASSGAGPLQETQYF.

This clonotype was observed a few times. The J gene is TRBJ1-1, the V gene TRBV18; D gene uncertain. This CDR3 has 14 amino acids. Trimming took off 6 bases at V and 1 base at J, with 12 bases between the two ends. Looked up from germline, CDR1 is KGHSH and CDR2 is LQKENI. The CDR3 protein is CASSPRLTNTEAFF. The CDR3 nucleotides are TGTGCCAGCTCCCCCAGGTTAACGAACACTGAAGCTTTCTTT.

The sample holds a few counts of this clonotype. This chain connects TRBV6-1 to TRBJ2-7; TRBD1 matches at 9 bases. The CDR3 loop spans 14 amino acids. Germline CDR1 MNHNS, CDR2 SASEGT. J gave up 3 bases and V 7 bases, and 7 bases lay outside the gene matches. The chain's CDR3 is CASTRDRVVYEQYF. In nucleotides, the CDR3 is TGTGCCAGCACTAGGGACAGGGTAGTCTACGAGCAGTACTTC.

This clonotype is medium-sized. The rearrangement uses TRBV7-2 and TRBJ1-1; D remains ambiguous. V gave up 2 bases and J gave up 0 bases, with 7 bases separating them. Germline CDR1 and CDR2: SGHTA and FQGNSA. The CDR3 has 14 amino acids. The DNA for the CDR3 is TGTGCCAGCAGCTTACAGAGGCTGAACACTGAAGCTTTCTTT. Translation: CASSLQRLNTEAFF.

This clonotype showed up just a few times. The chain employs TRBV7-2 and TRBJ2-1; 7 positions match TRBD2. J gave up 2 bases and V 5 bases, and 9 bases lay outside the gene matches. Germline lookup yields CDR1 SGHTA and CDR2 FQGNSA. The CDR3 extends over 16 amino acids. The CDR3 bases are TGTGCCAGCAGCCCCGCTAGCGGAGCGACCTACAATGAGCAGTTCTTC. Translating gives CASSPASGATYNEQFF.

This clonotype came up a few times. J is TRBJ2-2 and V is TRBV5-5, with no clear D. Germline V gene sequence: CDR1 SGHKS, CDR2 YYEKEE (reference sequence). The CDR3 length is 16 residues. The ends were cut back, 0 bases at V and 6 bases at J, with 15 bases in the middle. The CDR3 nucleotides read TGTGCCAGCAGCTTGGGCAGGACGATAACGGCCGGGGAGCTGTTTTTT. It codes for CASSLGRTITAGELFF.

V is TRBV5-1 and J is TRBJ2-5; D may be TRBD2 (6 bases). Germline CDR1 SGHRS, CDR2 YFSETQ. The CDR3 sequence is 15 residues long. Trimming pared 1 base from V and 2 bases from J, leaving 12 bases between. This CDR3 is CASSLRDSKQETQYF. CDR3 sequence (DNA): TGCGCCAGCAGCTTGAGGGACTCCAAACAAGAGACCCAGTACTTC.

Relative to its sample, this clonotype is medium-sized (0.01 to 0.1%). The gene calls are TRBV29-1 and TRBJ1-3; 7 bases are a match to TRBD1. The CDR3 is made up of 14 amino acids. Germline V gives CDR1 SQVTM, CDR2 ANQGSEA. Trimming at V came to 5 bases and at J to 3 bases, leaving 7 bases not matched to a gene. The CDR3 sequence: CSVTGTVHGNTIYF. DNA of the CDR3: TGCAGCGTTACCGGGACAGTGCATGGAAACACCATATATTTT.

This clonotype has more than one count but fewer than ten. The chain combines TRBV20-1 with TRBJ1-4; 9 nucleotides match TRBD1. V dropped 4 bases and J dropped 3; count of bases not matched to a gene: 6. This CDR3 is 15 amino acids long. Per germline, CDR1 DFQATT and CDR2 SNEGSKA (reference sequence). The CDR3 nucleotides read TGCAGTGCTAAACCAACAGGGGGCCCTAATGAAAAACTGTTTTTT. Translated, it gives CSAKPTGGPNEKLFF.

The chain recombines TRBV27 with TRBJ1-5; tentatively, D is TRBD1 (5 bases). This CDR3 comprises 16 residues. V was pared by 5 bases and J by 2 bases, with 16 bases between. Germline CDR1 and CDR2: MNHEY and SMNVEV (reference sequence). The chain's CDR3 is CASSPGTVGRNQPQHF. The CDR3 DNA reads TGTGCCAGCAGTCCAGGGACGGTGGGGCGCAATCAGCCCCAGCATTTT.

V is TRBV20-1 and J is TRBJ2-5; D possibly corresponds to TRBD2 (6 bases). CDR1 and CDR2 from the germline V gene are DFQATT and SNEGSKA (reference sequence). The CDR3 is made up of 13 amino acids. V was clipped by 6 bases and J by 5 bases, with 16 bases between them. The CDR3 sequence is CSARVAVGETQYF. For the CDR3, the DNA is TGCAGTGCCAGGGTAGCGGTGGGGGAGACCCAGTACTTC.

The rearrangement links TRBV20-1 to TRBJ2-7; 9 bases align to TRBD1. With V trimmed by 2 bases and J by 0 bases, 17 bases remained unmatched. CDR1 is DFQATT, CDR2 SNEGSKA, per germline (reference sequence). CDR3 length equals 19 residues. As DNA, the CDR3 is TGCAGTGCTAGATCCCCCACCAGGGACAGGGCAATAAGCTCCTACGAGCAGTACTTC. Protein sequence: CSARSPTRDRAISSYEQYF.